This TCR beta chain emerged from a study of cytomegalovirus exposure and HLA in healthy donors. The PCR had 60 Vbeta and 13 Jbeta primers. Clones were sequenced by immunoSEQ multiplex PCR, and TCRdb holds only the in-frame ones, with some missing. Of roughly 170,000 clones listed, around 86% were seen once; the top ten hold about 1.6%. This clone was detected a few times. Its target is unknown. The CDR3 consists of 15 residues. Germline assignment: CDR1 SGHAT and CDR2 FQNNGV. V gave up 5 bases and J gave up 3 bases; unmatched junction bases: 9. Study observations and caveats: A later analysis linked a missense variant in DCLRE1C to the trimming of TCR beta V and J genes. In a later analysis, at a false discovery rate of 0.05, 16,951 TCR beta sequences were associated with HLA alleles. In an earlier analysis, in approximately 570 donors, most V segments appeared productive either ~87% or ~30% of the time.

Donors were nominally healthy when sampled, though unrecorded immune exposures were likely. This clonotype was sampled from a man aged 45-60 years in good health and CMV-seronegative. This chain uses TRBV11-2 with TRBJ2-5; 7 nucleotides agree with TRBD2. Specimen: PBMCs. The CDR3 sequence is CASSPGGGGKETQYF. Written as DNA, the CDR3 is TGTGCCAGCAGCCCGGGTGGGGGGGGAAAAGAGACCCAGTACTTC.